The present T cell receptor (beta chain) was sequenced within a study of response to subunit inactivated influenza vaccine. In its sample, this clonotype was seen a few times. From the RT-PCR reads, TCRdb called clonotypes with MiXCR, one entry per CDR3 protein. The table includes 700,000 to 800,000 distinct CDR3 sequences, approximately 17% detected once. Unmatched junction bases numbered 7, after V lost 4 bases and J lost 4 bases. Germline V CDR1 and CDR2: SQVTM, ANQGSEA. This CDR3 has 15 amino acids. This sample comprised PBMCs from blood, obtained more than 4 days after vaccination. The rearrangement links TRBV29-1 to TRBJ2-5; 12 nucleotides match TRBD2. The TCR comes from a man aged 50-60 years who received an inactivated influenza vaccine. DNA for the CDR3: TGCAGCGTTGCGACTAGCGGGAGATTGGGAGAGACCCAGTACTTC. This sequence encodes CSVATSGRLGETQYF.